This is a list of T cell receptor beta chains from one sample in a study of OX40 agonist ivuxolimab in advanced cancers. Data came from immunoSEQ multiplex PCR; TCRdb stores just in-frame clones and leaves some out. The table lists approximately 15,000 clones, 50% to 75% of them singletons. Sequenced here: CD4+ or CD8+ T cells sorted from blood, sampled in a trial of the OX40 agonist ivuxolimab. The source is an adult with an advanced solid tumor such as melanoma, head and neck, liver or kidney cancer. Each CDR3 is given with its conserved first and last residue. Each record gives: CDR3 protein, CDR3 DNA, D gene, clone size, V gene, J gene. A D gene is named only where the DNA matches it firmly. A clone size is listed for some rows: how often the clone was seen (once, few, many), or a class if it is expanded.

CDR3 protein: CASSLSQNRGYTF
CDR3 DNA: TGTGCCAGCAGTTTATCTCAAAACAGGGGCTACACCTTC
D gene: NA
clone size: NA
V gene: TRBV27
J gene: TRBJ1-2

CDR3 protein: CASSFQLGETQYF
CDR3 DNA: TGTGCCAGCAGCTTTCAACTAGGAGAGACCCAGTACTTC
D gene: NA
clone size: NA
V gene: TRBV7-2
J gene: TRBJ2-5

CDR3 protein: CASSILGLETQYF
CDR3 DNA: TGTGCCAGTAGTATTTTAGGTCTGGAGACCCAGTACTTC
D gene: NA
clone size: NA
V gene: TRBV19
J gene: TRBJ2-5

CDR3 protein: CASSQGVNYEQYF
CDR3 DNA: TGTGCCAGCAGCCAAGGGGTAAACTACGAGCAGTACTTC
D gene: NA
clone size: NA
V gene: TRBV4-2
J gene: TRBJ2-7

CDR3 protein: CASSQGGQGNTF
CDR3 DNA: TGCGCCAGCAGCCAAGGAGGACAGGGAAACACCTTC
D gene: TRBD1
clone size: NA
V gene: TRBV4-3
J gene: TRBJ1-2

CDR3 protein: CASSPGWGTAMNTEAFF
CDR3 DNA: TGCGCCAGCAGCCCGGGGTGGGGGACAGCAATGAACACTGAAGCTTTCTTT
D gene: TRBD1
clone size: NA
V gene: TRBV5-1
J gene: TRBJ1-1

CDR3 protein: CASSQLYPDNSPLHF
CDR3 DNA: TGCGCCAGCAGCCAGTTATACCCTGATAATTCACCCCTCCACTTT
D gene: NA
clone size: few
V gene: TRBV4-1
J gene: TRBJ1-6

CDR3 protein: CASSLYMNTEAFF
CDR3 DNA: TGTGCCAGCAGTTTATACATGAACACTGAAGCTTTCTTT
D gene: NA
clone size: NA
V gene: TRBV27
J gene: TRBJ1-1

CDR3 protein: CASSLRRRTYEQYF
CDR3 DNA: TGTGCCAGCAGCTTGCGACGGCGAACCTACGAGCAGTACTTC
D gene: NA
clone size: NA
V gene: TRBV5-6
J gene: TRBJ2-7

CDR3 protein: CASGLEGRGNEQFF
CDR3 DNA: TGTGCTAGTGGTTTAGAGGGGAGGGGGAATGAGCAGTTCTTC
D gene: NA
clone size: medium-sized
V gene: TRBV12-5
J gene: TRBJ2-1

CDR3 protein: CASSLASLYGYTF
CDR3 DNA: TGTGCCAGCAGCTTAGCCAGCCTCTATGGCTACACCTTC
D gene: NA
clone size: NA
V gene: TRBV5-6
J gene: TRBJ1-2

CDR3 protein: CASSSNNEKLFF
CDR3 DNA: TGTGCCAGCAGCTCCAATAATGAAAAACTGTTTTTT
D gene: NA
clone size: medium-sized
V gene: TRBV7-9
J gene: TRBJ1-4

CDR3 protein: CASRGTGMNTQYF
CDR3 DNA: TGTGCCAGCAGGGGGACGGGGATGAATACGCAGTATTTT
D gene: NA
clone size: NA
V gene: TRBV7-9
J gene: TRBJ2-3

CDR3 protein: CASSPGGGGYTF
CDR3 DNA: TGTGCCAGCAGCCCCGGGGGGGGAGGCTACACCTTC
D gene: NA
clone size: NA
V gene: TRBV5-6
J gene: TRBJ1-2

CDR3 protein: CASSQPQGGNSPLHF
CDR3 DNA: TGCGCCAGCAGCCAGCCCCAGGGTGGTAATTCACCCCTCCACTTT
D gene: NA
clone size: NA
V gene: TRBV4-1
J gene: TRBJ1-6

CDR3 protein: CASSILVLLSYNEQFF
CDR3 DNA: TGTGCCAGCAGCATCTTGGTCCTCCTCTCCTACAATGAGCAGTTCTTC
D gene: NA
clone size: few
V gene: TRBV5-6
J gene: TRBJ2-1

CDR3 protein: CASSPLAAAYEQYF
CDR3 DNA: TGTGCCAGTAGTCCCCTAGCGGCGGCCTACGAGCAGTACTTC
D gene: TRBD2
clone size: medium-sized
V gene: TRBV19
J gene: TRBJ2-7

CDR3 protein: CASSSRLFSYNEQFF
CDR3 DNA: TGTGCCAGCAGCTCCAGACTCTTCTCCTACAATGAGCAGTTCTTC
D gene: NA
clone size: NA
V gene: TRBV7-9
J gene: TRBJ2-1

CDR3 protein: CASSWDISTDTQYF
CDR3 DNA: TGTGCCAGCAGCTGGGACATTAGCACAGATACGCAGTATTTT
D gene: NA
clone size: NA
V gene: TRBV7-9
J gene: TRBJ2-3

CDR3 protein: CASSIGSGAFNQPQHF
CDR3 DNA: TGTGCCAGTAGTATAGGGTCAGGGGCCTTCAATCAGCCCCAGCATTTT
D gene: NA
clone size: few
V gene: TRBV19
J gene: TRBJ1-5

CDR3 protein: CASSEMVYGANVLTF
CDR3 DNA: TGTGCCAGCAGTGAAATGGTGTATGGGGCCAACGTCCTGACTTTC
D gene: NA
clone size: NA
V gene: TRBV6-1
J gene: TRBJ2-6

CDR3 protein: CASSVEVLGVNEQFF
CDR3 DNA: TGTGCCAGCAGCGTAGAAGTACTAGGAGTTAATGAGCAGTTCTTC
D gene: NA
clone size: NA
V gene: TRBV9
J gene: TRBJ2-1

CDR3 protein: CASSLWGWANYGYTF
CDR3 DNA: TGTGCCAGCAGCTTGTGGGGTTGGGCTAACTATGGCTACACCTTC
D gene: NA
clone size: NA
V gene: TRBV5-4
J gene: TRBJ1-2

CDR3 protein: CASSLDSYEQYF
CDR3 DNA: TGTGCCAGCAGCCTGGACAGTTACGAGCAGTACTTC
D gene: NA
clone size: few
V gene: TRBV13
J gene: TRBJ2-7

CDR3 protein: CASSFHSQLYGYTF
CDR3 DNA: TGTGCCAGCAGCTTTCATAGCCAGCTCTATGGCTACACCTTC
D gene: NA
clone size: NA
V gene: TRBV7-9
J gene: TRBJ1-2

CDR3 protein: CASSLGEKLFF
CDR3 DNA: TGTGCCAGCAGCTTAGGGGAAAAACTGTTTTTT
D gene: NA
clone size: NA
V gene: TRBV11-2
J gene: TRBJ1-4

CDR3 protein: CASSYSGGGGMNEQYF
CDR3 DNA: TGTGCCAGCAGTTACTCAGGGGGCGGGGGGATGAACGAGCAGTACTTC
D gene: NA
clone size: NA
V gene: TRBV6-6
J gene: TRBJ2-7

CDR3 protein: CASRDGIHNEQFF
CDR3 DNA: TGTGCCAGCAGGGACGGGATCCACAATGAGCAGTTCTTC
D gene: NA
clone size: few
V gene: TRBV2
J gene: TRBJ2-1

CDR3 protein: CATAPGPLYGYTF
CDR3 DNA: TGTGCCACCGCGCCGGGCCCACTGTATGGCTACACCTTC
D gene: NA
clone size: medium-sized
V gene: TRBV9
J gene: TRBJ1-2

CDR3 protein: CASSELVTGISYEQYF
CDR3 DNA: TGTGCCAGCAGTGAATTAGTGACAGGCATATCCTACGAGCAGTACTTC
D gene: NA
clone size: NA
V gene: TRBV25-1
J gene: TRBJ2-7

CDR3 protein: CASSLVENTEAFF
CDR3 DNA: TGTGCCAGCAGCTTAGTAGAGAACACTGAAGCTTTCTTT
D gene: NA
clone size: few
V gene: TRBV7-6
J gene: TRBJ1-1

CDR3 protein: CASSPQAGANYEQYF
CDR3 DNA: TGTGCCAGCAGTCCCCAGGCAGGGGCCAACTACGAGCAGTACTTC
D gene: NA
clone size: NA
V gene: TRBV27
J gene: TRBJ2-7

CDR3 protein: CASSPGSMAYNEQFF
CDR3 DNA: TGCGCCAGCAGCCCTGGCTCGATGGCCTACAATGAGCAGTTCTTC
D gene: NA
clone size: NA
V gene: TRBV4-1
J gene: TRBJ2-1

CDR3 protein: CASSPQGAKNIQYF
CDR3 DNA: TGCGCCAGCAGTCCGCAGGGTGCCAAAAACATTCAGTACTTC
D gene: NA
clone size: NA
V gene: TRBV5-1
J gene: TRBJ2-4

CDR3 protein: CASSLGTSSSYNEQFF
CDR3 DNA: TGTGCCAGCAGCTTAGGGACATCAAGCTCCTACAATGAGCAGTTCTTC
D gene: NA
clone size: few
V gene: TRBV7-9
J gene: TRBJ2-1

CDR3 protein: CASSTGAAPLHF
CDR3 DNA: TGTGCCAGCAGCACCGGGGCCGCACCCCTCCACTTT
D gene: NA
clone size: medium-sized
V gene: TRBV7-9
J gene: TRBJ1-6

CDR3 protein: CASSDVWLASGETQYF
CDR3 DNA: TGTGCCAGCAGTGACGTTTGGCTAGCAAGTGGAGAGACCCAGTACTTC
D gene: NA
clone size: NA
V gene: TRBV25-1
J gene: TRBJ2-5

CDR3 protein: CASSPFHTGNNEQFF
CDR3 DNA: TGTGCCAGCAGCCCCTTCCATACAGGGAACAATGAGCAGTTCTTC
D gene: NA
clone size: NA
V gene: TRBV14
J gene: TRBJ2-1

CDR3 protein: CASSPGTGVAEAFF
CDR3 DNA: TGTGCCAGCTCACCCGGGACAGGTGTAGCTGAAGCTTTCTTT
D gene: TRBD1
clone size: NA
V gene: TRBV18
J gene: TRBJ1-1

CDR3 protein: CASSLGPGTGELFF
CDR3 DNA: TGTGCCAGCAGCTTGGGACCGGGCACCGGGGAGCTGTTTTTT
D gene: NA
clone size: NA
V gene: TRBV9
J gene: TRBJ2-2

CDR3 protein: CASSINRYSNQPQHF
CDR3 DNA: TGTGCCAGTAGTATAAACAGGTATAGCAATCAGCCCCAGCATTTT
D gene: NA
clone size: medium-sized
V gene: TRBV19
J gene: TRBJ1-5

CDR3 protein: CASSLESGLGYEQYF
CDR3 DNA: TGTGCCAGCAGCTTGGAGTCTGGTCTAGGCTACGAGCAGTACTTC
D gene: NA
clone size: NA
V gene: TRBV5-5
J gene: TRBJ2-7

CDR3 protein: CASSFSFSTDTQYF
CDR3 DNA: TGTGCCAGCAGTTTTAGTTTTAGCACAGATACGCAGTATTTT
D gene: NA
clone size: NA
V gene: TRBV27
J gene: TRBJ2-3

CDR3 protein: CASSFNTRYAPYEQYF
CDR3 DNA: TGTGCCAGCAGCTTTAATACCAGATACGCCCCCTACGAGCAGTACTTC
D gene: NA
clone size: NA
V gene: TRBV5-5
J gene: TRBJ2-7

CDR3 protein: CASSQGQGRTEAFF
CDR3 DNA: TGCGCCAGCAGCCAAGGACAGGGGAGAACTGAAGCTTTCTTT
D gene: TRBD1
clone size: medium-sized
V gene: TRBV4-1
J gene: TRBJ1-1

CDR3 protein: CAISGTGTGLIYGYTF
CDR3 DNA: TGTGCCATCAGTGGGACCGGGACAGGCCTCATCTATGGCTACACCTTC
D gene: TRBD1
clone size: few
V gene: TRBV10-3
J gene: TRBJ1-2

CDR3 protein: CASSELSGTELYNEQFF
CDR3 DNA: TGTGCCAGCAGTGAACTATCCGGGACAGAGCTGTACAATGAGCAGTTCTTC
D gene: TRBD1
clone size: NA
V gene: TRBV2
J gene: TRBJ2-1

CDR3 protein: CASSLGRGRTYEQYF
CDR3 DNA: TGTGCCAGCAGTCTAGGTAGGGGCAGGACCTACGAGCAGTACTTC
D gene: NA
clone size: NA
V gene: TRBV28
J gene: TRBJ2-7

CDR3 protein: CASSPRWSGGAEDTQYF
CDR3 DNA: TGTGCCAGCAGCCCTAGGTGGAGCGGGGGGGCCGAAGATACGCAGTATTTT
D gene: TRBD2
clone size: few
V gene: TRBV4-2
J gene: TRBJ2-3

CDR3 protein: CATPVGSGNTIYF
CDR3 DNA: TGCGCCACCCCCGTCGGCTCTGGAAACACCATATATTTT
D gene: NA
clone size: few
V gene: TRBV5-1
J gene: TRBJ1-3

CDR3 protein: CAISELGSAEQYF
CDR3 DNA: TGTGCCATCAGTGAGTTGGGCAGTGCCGAGCAGTACTTC
D gene: NA
clone size: NA
V gene: TRBV10-3
J gene: TRBJ2-7